The source of this T cell receptor (beta chain) is a study of human T cells and chemical hapten exposure. Study as a whole: Patients additionally received therapeutic doses of diphenylcyclopropenone on the scalp once a week, and this continued throughout the approximately 24-week study.

The time point here: patch test 2, 6 weeks after DPC sensitization. Treatment of the sample: therapeutic diphenylcyclopropenone sensitization with weekly scalp DPC. Study-level results: Following DPC sensitization, TCRs present above 1 in 1000 frequency showed no change. Patch test score was positively correlated with the counts of TCRs that had expanded at PT1.

TCRdb re-derived calls from the RACE reads in MiXCR, one entry per CDR3 protein. The data hold about 84,000 distinct CDR3 sequences, with roughly 10% observed a single time. Germline CDR1 and CDR2: LGHNA and YSLEER. The V and J ends lost 0 bases and 4 bases respectively, with 10 bases between them. This CDR3 region has 14 residues. This clonotype was observed at least ten times. The antigen remains undetermined. The specimen was whole blood, collected in connection with sensitization to the hapten diphenylcyclopropenone (DPC). The chain couples TRBV4-3 to TRBJ2-7; D remains unclear. The sequence was collected from a woman in her twenties or thirties with alopecia areata. Some clones in this sample may be carry-over from other donors' samples. This chain's CDR3 is CASSQDLWGYEQYF. CDR3 nucleotides: TGCGCCAGCAGCCAAGATTTGTGGGGTTACGAGCAGTACTTC.